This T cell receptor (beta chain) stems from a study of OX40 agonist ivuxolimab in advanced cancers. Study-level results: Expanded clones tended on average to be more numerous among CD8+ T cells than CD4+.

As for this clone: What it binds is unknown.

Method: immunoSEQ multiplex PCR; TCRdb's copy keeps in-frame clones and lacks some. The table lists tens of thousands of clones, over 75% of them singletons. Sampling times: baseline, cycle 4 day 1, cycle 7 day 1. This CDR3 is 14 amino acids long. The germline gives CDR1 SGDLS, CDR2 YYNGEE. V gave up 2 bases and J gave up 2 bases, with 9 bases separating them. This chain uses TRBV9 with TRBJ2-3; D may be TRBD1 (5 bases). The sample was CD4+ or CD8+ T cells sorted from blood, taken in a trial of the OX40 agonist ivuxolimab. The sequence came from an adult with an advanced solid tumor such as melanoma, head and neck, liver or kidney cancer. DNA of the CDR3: TGTGCCAGCAGCGTGGGGCGGATCACAGATACGCAGTATTTT. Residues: CASSVGRITDTQYF. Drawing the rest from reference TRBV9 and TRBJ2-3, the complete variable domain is DSGVTQTPKHLITATGQRVTLRCSPRSGDLSVYWYQQSLDQGLQFLIQYYNGEERAKGNILERFSAQQFPDLHSELNLSSLELGDSALYFCASSVGRITDTQYFGPGTRLTVL.